The rows below give T cell receptor beta chains drawn from one sample of a study of blood T cell repertoires in COVID-19. Here immunoSEQ multiplex PCR was the method, and the copy in TCRdb shows in-frame clones only, minus some. The sample has approximately 240,000 clones, 87% seen once. The sequencing sample was made of PBMCs or T cells enriched from blood (not recorded which). The receptors derive from a woman aged 30 to 39 with acute COVID-19. CDR3s include the opening cysteine and the closing phenylalanine or tryptophan. Fields, in order: V gene, clone size, J gene, D gene, CDR3 DNA, CDR3 protein. A D gene is named only where the DNA matches it firmly. The listing skips clone size in some rows; elsewhere it reads once, few, many or a size class.

V gene: TRBV20-1; clone size: NA; J gene: TRBJ2-4; D gene: NA; CDR3 DNA: TGCAGTGCTAGTGCTGGACTGGGGAACATTCAGTACTTC; CDR3 protein: CSASAGLGNIQYF
V gene: TRBV9; clone size: NA; J gene: TRBJ2-3; D gene: NA; CDR3 DNA: TGTGCCAGCAGCCCCCGGGGAGATAGTAGCACAGATACGCAGTATTTT; CDR3 protein: CASSPRGDSSTDTQYF
V gene: TRBV27; clone size: few; J gene: TRBJ2-7; D gene: TRBD1; CDR3 DNA: TGTGCCAGCAGTTGGGACAGTTCCTACGAGCAGTACTTC; CDR3 protein: CASSWDSSYEQYF
V gene: TRBV7-3; clone size: NA; J gene: TRBJ1-1; D gene: TRBD1; CDR3 DNA: TGTGCCAGCAGTCCCGGACAGGGCAGAACTGAAGCTTTCTTT; CDR3 protein: CASSPGQGRTEAFF
V gene: TRBV7-8; clone size: NA; J gene: TRBJ1-6; D gene: NA; CDR3 DNA: TGTGCCAGCAGCTTAGGGGCGCGGAGGAATTCACCCCTCCACTTT; CDR3 protein: CASSLGARRNSPLHF
V gene: TRBV28; clone size: NA; J gene: TRBJ1-5; D gene: TRBD1; CDR3 DNA: TGTGCCAGCAGCCCTACGGGCGGGACAGGGGCCCTTAGCAATCAGCCCCAGCATTTT; CDR3 protein: CASSPTGGTGALSNQPQHF
V gene: TRBV5-5; clone size: NA; J gene: TRBJ1-4; D gene: TRBD1; CDR3 DNA: TGTGCCAGCAGCCGGACAGGGGTTGGAGAAAAACTGTTTTTT; CDR3 protein: CASSRTGVGEKLFF
V gene: TRBV3-1/TRBV3-2; clone size: NA; J gene: TRBJ2-3; D gene: TRBD2; CDR3 DNA: TGTGCCAGCAGCCTACTAGCGGCTGAAGATACGCAGTATTTT; CDR3 protein: CASSLLAAEDTQYF
V gene: TRBV9; clone size: NA; J gene: TRBJ2-3; D gene: TRBD2; CDR3 DNA: TGTGCCAGCAGCGCAACTAGCGGGAGGACTAGCACAGATACGCAGTATTTT; CDR3 protein: CASSATSGRTSTDTQYF
V gene: TRBV24-1; clone size: NA; J gene: TRBJ2-1; D gene: TRBD1; CDR3 DNA: TGTGCCACCAGTGATGAATCTTTGACACCTAGACAGGGTTCCTACAATGAGCAGTTCTTC; CDR3 protein: CATSDESLTPRQGSYNEQFF
V gene: TRBV9; clone size: NA; J gene: TRBJ2-2; D gene: TRBD2; CDR3 DNA: TGTGCCAGCAGCGCCTCTAGCGGGAGTGTCGCCACCGGGGAGCTGTTTTTT; CDR3 protein: CASSASSGSVATGELFF
V gene: TRBV28; clone size: NA; J gene: TRBJ2-3; D gene: TRBD1; CDR3 DNA: TGTGCCAGCAGTTCCACAGGGGGAGAGGATACGCAGTATTTT; CDR3 protein: CASSSTGGEDTQYF
V gene: TRBV7-9; clone size: NA; J gene: TRBJ2-1; D gene: NA; CDR3 DNA: TGTGCCAGCAGCTTAGATCAGGGTAGGTCCTACAATGAGCAGTTCTTC; CDR3 protein: CASSLDQGRSYNEQFF
V gene: TRBV10-3; clone size: NA; J gene: TRBJ2-7; D gene: TRBD1; CDR3 DNA: TGTGCCATCAGCGGACAGGGAGGCGACGAGCAGTACTTC; CDR3 protein: CAISGQGGDEQYF
V gene: TRBV7-8; clone size: NA; J gene: TRBJ2-7; D gene: TRBD1; CDR3 DNA: TGTGCCAGCAGCGGACGGACAGGGACCTACGAGCAGTACTTC; CDR3 protein: CASSGRTGTYEQYF
V gene: TRBV28; clone size: NA; J gene: TRBJ1-4; D gene: NA; CDR3 DNA: TGTGCCAGCAGTCCCTTGCGCGGGGGCAGGGAGGATGAAAAACTGTTTTTT; CDR3 protein: CASSPLRGGREDEKLFF
V gene: TRBV3-1/TRBV3-2; clone size: NA; J gene: TRBJ2-2; D gene: NA; CDR3 DNA: TGTGCCGCCGGTCCCGCGGGGGCGCGAGTCGGGGAGCTGTTTTTT; CDR3 protein: CAAGPAGARVGELFF
V gene: TRBV2; clone size: NA; J gene: TRBJ2-1; D gene: TRBD2; CDR3 DNA: TGTGCCAGCAGGTGGCTAGCGGGAGATAATGAGCAGTTCTTC; CDR3 protein: CASRWLAGDNEQFF
V gene: TRBV5-6; clone size: NA; J gene: TRBJ1-1; D gene: NA; CDR3 DNA: TGTGCCAGCAGCTTGGTTCCGGGGACAATGAACACTGAAGCTTTCTTT; CDR3 protein: CASSLVPGTMNTEAFF
V gene: TRBV3-1/TRBV3-2; clone size: NA; J gene: TRBJ2-1; D gene: NA; CDR3 DNA: TGTGCCAGCAGCCAATATGACAGGAGGGAGCAGTTCTTC; CDR3 protein: CASSQYDRREQFF
V gene: TRBV18; clone size: NA; J gene: TRBJ2-1; D gene: TRBD1; CDR3 DNA: TGTGCCAGCTCAATAGGGACAGGGGCCAGCAATGAGCAGTTCTTC; CDR3 protein: CASSIGTGASNEQFF
V gene: TRBV27; clone size: once; J gene: TRBJ1-2; D gene: TRBD1; CDR3 DNA: TGTGCCAGCAGTTTTCAGGGGGACTATGGCTACACCTTC; CDR3 protein: CASSFQGDYGYTF
V gene: TRBV27; clone size: once; J gene: TRBJ2-5; D gene: TRBD1; CDR3 DNA: TGTGCCAGCAGTTCTCTGGACAGGGAGGAAGAGACCCAGTACTTC; CDR3 protein: CASSSLDREEETQYF
V gene: TRBV29-1; clone size: once; J gene: TRBJ1-6; D gene: TRBD1; CDR3 DNA: TGCAGCGTCAACCAGGGGGCCGGTTCACCCCTCCACTTT; CDR3 protein: CSVNQGAGSPLHF
V gene: TRBV7-3; clone size: NA; J gene: TRBJ2-6; D gene: NA; CDR3 DNA: TGTGCCAGCAGCTATAACTCTGGGGCCAACGTCCTGACTTTC; CDR3 protein: CASSYNSGANVLTF
V gene: TRBV7-9; clone size: NA; J gene: TRBJ1-2; D gene: TRBD1; CDR3 DNA: TGTGCCAGCACCCAAGGGGCCGGGACAGGGCTCAACTATGGCTACACCTTC; CDR3 protein: CASTQGAGTGLNYGYTF
V gene: TRBV29-1; clone size: NA; J gene: TRBJ2-2; D gene: NA; CDR3 DNA: TGCAGCGTTGAACGGAACACCGGGGAGCTGTTTTTT; CDR3 protein: CSVERNTGELFF
V gene: TRBV5-1; clone size: NA; J gene: TRBJ1-4; D gene: TRBD1; CDR3 DNA: TGCGCCAGCAGCTTGTGGGGACAGGCGAGTGCAACTAATGAAAAACTGTTTTTT; CDR3 protein: CASSLWGQASATNEKLFF
V gene: TRBV5-5; clone size: NA; J gene: TRBJ2-7; D gene: TRBD1; CDR3 DNA: TGTGCCAGCAGCTATACAGGGGGCAGTTACGAGCAGTACTTC; CDR3 protein: CASSYTGGSYEQYF
V gene: TRBV7-8; clone size: few; J gene: TRBJ2-1; D gene: TRBD2; CDR3 DNA: TGTGCCAGCAGCTATCTAGCGGGGGGGTTTGGTGAGCAGTTCTTC; CDR3 protein: CASSYLAGGFGEQFF
V gene: TRBV7-2; clone size: NA; J gene: TRBJ1-5; D gene: TRBD1; CDR3 DNA: TGTGCCAGCAGCCCCGACAGGGACAATCAGCCCCAGCATTTT; CDR3 protein: CASSPDRDNQPQHF
V gene: TRBV19; clone size: NA; J gene: TRBJ2-7; D gene: TRBD1; CDR3 DNA: TGTGCCAGTGGGGGACAGGGAGCCTACGAGCAGTACTTC; CDR3 protein: CASGGQGAYEQYF
V gene: TRBV20-1; clone size: NA; J gene: TRBJ2-3; D gene: NA; CDR3 DNA: TGCAGTGCGAAAATAGGGGAGGCGCAGTATTTT; CDR3 protein: CSAKIGEAQYF
V gene: TRBV18; clone size: NA; J gene: TRBJ2-5; D gene: NA; CDR3 DNA: TGTGCCAGCTCACCAATCGTGCGAGAGACCCAGTACTTC; CDR3 protein: CASSPIVRETQYF
V gene: TRBV28; clone size: few; J gene: TRBJ1-5; D gene: NA; CDR3 DNA: TGTGCCAGCAGTTTTAGGGGGGGCGCGTCTGGACAGCCCCAGCATTTT; CDR3 protein: CASSFRGGASGQPQHF
V gene: TRBV2; clone size: NA; J gene: TRBJ1-2; D gene: NA; CDR3 DNA: TGTGCCAGCAGTGGGAGGGTGGCCTATGGCTACACCTTC; CDR3 protein: CASSGRVAYGYTF
V gene: TRBV24-1; clone size: NA; J gene: TRBJ2-7; D gene: NA; CDR3 DNA: TGTGCCACCAGTGCCACACAGGGCTACGAGCAGTACTTC; CDR3 protein: CATSATQGYEQYF
V gene: TRBV5-4; clone size: NA; J gene: TRBJ2-1; D gene: NA; CDR3 DNA: TGTGCCAGCAGCTTGGAGCGCGATGAGCAGTTCTTC; CDR3 protein: CASSLERDEQFF
V gene: TRBV7-2; clone size: NA; J gene: TRBJ2-7; D gene: NA; CDR3 DNA: TGTGCCAGCAGCAAACCAGGGGTGTACGAGCAGTACTTC; CDR3 protein: CASSKPGVYEQYF
V gene: TRBV19; clone size: NA; J gene: TRBJ1-4; D gene: TRBD1; CDR3 DNA: TGTGCCAGCCTACAGGGGGTCTCCACTAATGAAAAACTGTTTTTT; CDR3 protein: CASLQGVSTNEKLFF
V gene: TRBV5-1; clone size: NA; J gene: TRBJ1-6; D gene: NA; CDR3 DNA: TGCGCCAGCAGCTTGGCCGACGGGTCGAGCTCCTATAATTCACCCCTCCACTTT; CDR3 protein: CASSLADGSSSYNSPLHF
V gene: TRBV19; clone size: NA; J gene: TRBJ2-1; D gene: NA; CDR3 DNA: TGTGCCAGTAGTATAGACTCCCCCAGTTTCTATGAGCAGTTCTTC; CDR3 protein: CASSIDSPSFYEQFF
V gene: TRBV4-1; clone size: many; J gene: TRBJ2-7; D gene: NA; CDR3 DNA: TGCGCCAGCAGCCAAGAAGAGTTCTCCTTCTACGAGCAGTACTTC; CDR3 protein: CASSQEEFSFYEQYF
V gene: TRBV30; clone size: NA; J gene: TRBJ1-6; D gene: TRBD1; CDR3 DNA: TGTGCCTGGAGTGTTAGTAGGGGACAGAATTCACCCCTCCACTTT; CDR3 protein: CAWSVSRGQNSPLHF
V gene: TRBV19; clone size: NA; J gene: TRBJ1-5; D gene: TRBD1; CDR3 DNA: TGTGCCAGTAGTCCAGGGACAGGGGTCCATCAGCCCCAGCATTTT; CDR3 protein: CASSPGTGVHQPQHF
V gene: TRBV9; clone size: NA; J gene: TRBJ2-1; D gene: NA; CDR3 DNA: TGTGCCAGCAGCGAACGACCCACTAGCTACTCCTACAATGAGCAGTTCTTC; CDR3 protein: CASSERPTSYSYNEQFF
V gene: TRBV4-1; clone size: many; J gene: TRBJ2-3; D gene: NA; CDR3 DNA: TGCGCCAGCAGCCCACCCGGGACAGATACGCAGTATTTT; CDR3 protein: CASSPPGTDTQYF
V gene: TRBV28; clone size: NA; J gene: TRBJ2-7; D gene: NA; CDR3 DNA: TGTGCCAGCAGTTCGACATACTCCTACGAGCAGTACTTC; CDR3 protein: CASSSTYSYEQYF
V gene: TRBV3-1/TRBV3-2; clone size: once; J gene: TRBJ1-6; D gene: TRBD1; CDR3 DNA: TGTGCCAGCAGCCAACGGGACAGGTTTCTCCACTTT; CDR3 protein: CASSQRDRFLHF
V gene: TRBV7-9; clone size: NA; J gene: TRBJ2-7; D gene: NA; CDR3 DNA: TGTGCCAGCAGCTTTGGCAGGGGCCCCTACGAGCAGTACTTC; CDR3 protein: CASSFGRGPYEQYF
V gene: TRBV6-5; clone size: NA; J gene: TRBJ2-3; D gene: NA; CDR3 DNA: TGTGCCAGCGCGGACCTGGGACACACAGATACGCAGTATTTT; CDR3 protein: CASADLGHTDTQYF
V gene: TRBV7-9; clone size: NA; J gene: TRBJ2-7; D gene: TRBD1; CDR3 DNA: TGTGCCAGCAGCCCCCACCCGGGACAGTTCTACGAGCAGTACTTC; CDR3 protein: CASSPHPGQFYEQYF